This T cell receptor (beta chain) was profiled in a study of cytomegalovirus exposure and HLA in healthy donors. The PCR used 60 Vbeta and 13 Jbeta primers. Profiled with immunoSEQ multiplex PCR; TCRdb holds only in-frame clones, not every one. The data hold around 41,000 clones, with roughly 51% observed a single time. Study-wide results and limits: Sequences of the TCR beta chain were said to predict the HLA-A and HLA-B alleles of most subjects accurately. In an earlier analysis, in approximately 570 donors, most V segments appeared productive either ~87% or ~30% of the time. A likely sequencing artifact accounted for one observed cluster of highly shared sequence variants. A later look showed TCR association rates differing by HLA locus, highest for DRB1 and lowest for HLA-C.

In regard to this clone: Its specificity is not known. This sample also contains other DNA sequences that code for the same CDR3.

CDR1 is MNHNS, CDR2 SASEGT, per germline. This CDR3 region has 15 residues. V shed 1 base and J shed 4 bases, with 11 bases lying between them. This TCR was recovered from a man in his 60s in good health and CMV-seronegative. The chain joins TRBV6-1 to TRBJ1-5; D gene unclear. Sequencing input: PBMCs. The CDR3 sequence: CASSEVGGYNQPQHF. The CDR3 DNA sequence: TGTGCCAGCAGTGAAGTGGGAGGCTATAATCAGCCCCAGCATTTT.